This TCR beta chain was observed in a study of T cells after yellow fever vaccination (dated by TCRdb to the late 2010s). For the study in its entirety: The SMART-Seq v4 Ultra Low Input RNA kit was used to prepare libraries from fractions with low cell numbers. Bulk TCR alpha and beta repertoires were sequenced longitudinally to track T-cell clones before and after primary and booster YFV17D yellow fever vaccination. Bulk PBMC replicates and cell subsets were isolated from blood drawn at multiple timepoints before and after both primary and secondary immunization. The cohort comprised two healthy male donors, one aged 18 to 30 and one aged 30 to 40 years. The paper's findings and limits, for the study overall: A small share of clonotypes occurred in both CD4 and CD8 compartments, likely arising from convergent recombination. Computational filtering was required because FACS-sorted repertoires could contain abundant contaminating clonotypes from the bulk population. Compared with the primary T-cell response, the secondary T-cell response was weaker but faster, peaking on day 5 rather than day 15. After the booster, most of the clones that had expanded following primary vaccination were detected again (just under 97% of CD4 and around nine tenths of CD8), which suggests that memory was broadly maintained. Only two donors were included in the study, so the extent to which the findings can be generalized is limited.

TCR cDNA was made using 5'RACE template switching, a step that added a universal primer site and unique molecular identifiers. cDNA synthesis was primed from both the TCR alpha and TCR beta constant segments. Library amplification involved two PCR steps, and the second step added sample barcodes and sequencing adapters. Libraries were sequenced on Illumina HiSeq 2500 (2x100 bp) or NovaSeq (2x150 bp). Regarding the original processing steps: MIGEC handled demultiplexing of reads and collapsing into UMI consensus sequences, while MiXCR performed V(D)J alignment. Clonotypes responding to the vaccine were identified with edgeR on replicate PBMC samples, with the criteria of FDR below 0.01 and a log2 fold change above 5 up to day 15. CD4 or CD8 identity was assigned to each bulk clonotype according to whether the clonotype was present at higher abundance in the sequenced CD4 repertoire or the sequenced CD8 repertoire. TCRdb took the public reads, trimmed them with fastp at Q25, ran MiXCR for clone calling and kept in-frame beta chains. Under each unique CDR3 protein, matching rows form one entry showing the most common genes and DNA. Here the V and J calls rest on TCRdb's processing, not on the authors' analysis. A total of some 400,000 distinct CDR3 sequences appear in this sample, 6.2% of them only once. The leading ten clones occupy approximately 15% of the sample.

This clonotype came up many times. Its antigen is not yet known. The sample holds no much larger clone one base away, and base qualities are not on file. Germline trimming: 5 bases from V, 4 bases from J; junction bases outside gene matches: 11. The CDR3 holds 17 amino acids from the cysteine to the phenylalanine. Only the CDR3 portion is preserved as DNA: 51 bases, with reading frame beginning at the first base. The sample's treatment or condition label, in plain terms: live attenuated yellow fever vaccine strain. At each blood-draw timepoint, two biological replicates of bulk PBMCs were collected. A standard Ficoll-Paque protocol was used to isolate PBMCs from peripheral blood. TriZol was used to extract RNA from bulk PBMCs, CD4 and CD8 fractions, and dextramer-positive and dextramer-negative fractions.

Sequenced material: PBMCs, taken 5 days after the yellow fever booster vaccination. This receptor was identified in a man aged 30-40 years who received the YFV17D yellow fever vaccine. This chain is built from TRBV12-3 or TRBV12-4 and TRBJ2-6, with TRBD1 matching 7 junction bases. The nucleotide sequence reads TGTGCCAGCAGTACCCAAGAGACAGGGCTCGGGGCCAACGTCCTGACTTTC. Its protein reads: CASSTQETGLGANVLTF.